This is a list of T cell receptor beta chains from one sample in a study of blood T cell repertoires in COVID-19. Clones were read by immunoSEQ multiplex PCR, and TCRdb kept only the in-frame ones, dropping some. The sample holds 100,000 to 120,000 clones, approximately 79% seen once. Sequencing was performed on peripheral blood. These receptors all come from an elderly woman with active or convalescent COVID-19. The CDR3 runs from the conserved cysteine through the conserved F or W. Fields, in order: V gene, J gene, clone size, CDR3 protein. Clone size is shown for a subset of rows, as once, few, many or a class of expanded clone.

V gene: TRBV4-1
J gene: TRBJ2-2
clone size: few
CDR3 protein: CASSHLLLAGVSGGELFF

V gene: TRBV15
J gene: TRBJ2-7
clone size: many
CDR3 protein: CATSRAGGPYEQYF

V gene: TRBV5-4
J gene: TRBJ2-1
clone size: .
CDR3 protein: CASSLDSSHEQFF

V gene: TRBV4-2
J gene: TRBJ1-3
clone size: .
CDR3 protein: CASSQYSSLGGNTIYF

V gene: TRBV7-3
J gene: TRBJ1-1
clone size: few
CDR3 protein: CASSTAGGSTEAFF

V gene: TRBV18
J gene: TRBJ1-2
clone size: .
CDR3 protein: CASSTGTGVPGYTF

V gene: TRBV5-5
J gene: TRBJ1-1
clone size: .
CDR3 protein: CASRRGQGAYKIMNTEAFF

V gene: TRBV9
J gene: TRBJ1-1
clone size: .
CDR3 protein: CASSVLPHGQTLNTEAFF

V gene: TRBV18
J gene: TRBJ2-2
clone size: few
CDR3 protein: CASSVQRENTGELFF

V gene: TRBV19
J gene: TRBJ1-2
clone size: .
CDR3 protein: CASSTRRQGAPGYTF

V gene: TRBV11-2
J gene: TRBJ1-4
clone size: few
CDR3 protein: CASSWGRGYSEKLFF

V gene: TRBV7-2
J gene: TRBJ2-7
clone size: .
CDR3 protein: CASSDIIRDRGRYEQYF

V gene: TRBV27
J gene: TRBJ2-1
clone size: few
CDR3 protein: CASRPGQGKVSYNEQFF

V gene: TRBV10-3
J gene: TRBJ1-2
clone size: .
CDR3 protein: CAISESPGSSASDYGYTF

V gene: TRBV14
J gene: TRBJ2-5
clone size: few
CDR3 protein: CASSQGGTSGSGKTQYF

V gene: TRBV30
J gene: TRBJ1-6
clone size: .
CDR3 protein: CAWAGTWNSPLHF

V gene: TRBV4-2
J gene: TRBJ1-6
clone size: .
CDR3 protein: CASSQPGQGNSPLHF

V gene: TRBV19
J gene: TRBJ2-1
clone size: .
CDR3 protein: CASSPRDYRVGSYNEQFF

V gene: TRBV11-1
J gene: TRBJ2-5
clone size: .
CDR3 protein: CASSFQGETQYF

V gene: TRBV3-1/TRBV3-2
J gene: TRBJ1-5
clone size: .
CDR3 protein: CASSHEGGGQPQHF

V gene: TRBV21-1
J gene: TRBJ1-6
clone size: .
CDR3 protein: CASSNKYSQDRPVGGINSPLHF

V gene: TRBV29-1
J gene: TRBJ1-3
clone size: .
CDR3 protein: CSARGLYSGNTIYF

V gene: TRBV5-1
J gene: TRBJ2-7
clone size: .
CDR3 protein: CASSFGTGENRYF

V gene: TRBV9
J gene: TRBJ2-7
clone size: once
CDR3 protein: CASSGPGQSYEQYF

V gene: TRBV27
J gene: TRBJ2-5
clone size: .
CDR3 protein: CASRSRGGHQETQYF

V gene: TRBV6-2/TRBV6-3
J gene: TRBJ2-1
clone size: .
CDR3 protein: CASSYTPEIYNEQFF

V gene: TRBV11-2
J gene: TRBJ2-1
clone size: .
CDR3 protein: CASSPSGRADNEQFF

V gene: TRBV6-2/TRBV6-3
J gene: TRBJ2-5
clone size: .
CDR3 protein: CASSYSEEETQYF

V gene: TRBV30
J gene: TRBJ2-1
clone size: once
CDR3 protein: CAWSAGLAGWDEQFF

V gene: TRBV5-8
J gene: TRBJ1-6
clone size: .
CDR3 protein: CASSAPAGSSYNSPLHF

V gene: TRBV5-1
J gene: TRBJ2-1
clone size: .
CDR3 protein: CASSPATSATYSYNEQFF

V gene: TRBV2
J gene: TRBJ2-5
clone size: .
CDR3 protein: CASSEDLAGGKRETQYF

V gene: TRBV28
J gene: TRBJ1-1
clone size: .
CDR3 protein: CASSLFSAGYTEAFF

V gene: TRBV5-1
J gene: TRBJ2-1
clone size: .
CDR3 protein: CASSPRQGGSRGRSYNEQFF

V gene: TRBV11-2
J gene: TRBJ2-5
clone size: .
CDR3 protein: CASSFQGAGETQYF

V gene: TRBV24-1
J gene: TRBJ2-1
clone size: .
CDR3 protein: CATRTGTGNLDEQFF

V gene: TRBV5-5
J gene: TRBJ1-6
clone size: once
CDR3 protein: CASSSNTPDSPLHF

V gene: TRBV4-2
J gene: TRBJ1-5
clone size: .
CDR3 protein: CASSQLAQNQPQHF

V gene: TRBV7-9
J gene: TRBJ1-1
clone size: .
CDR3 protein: CASRSGQGTNTEAFF

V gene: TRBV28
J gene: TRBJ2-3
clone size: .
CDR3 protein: CASSLSPGGRATDTQYF

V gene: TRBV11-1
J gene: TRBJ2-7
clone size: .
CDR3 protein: CASNSGTGAYEQYF

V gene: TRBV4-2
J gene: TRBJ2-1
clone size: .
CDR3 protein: CASSQGGDRGLNEQFF

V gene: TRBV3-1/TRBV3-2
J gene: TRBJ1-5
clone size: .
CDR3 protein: CASSPSRGVRLGNQPQHF

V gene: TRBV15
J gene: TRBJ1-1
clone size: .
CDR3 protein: CATSRDGAGGINTEAFF

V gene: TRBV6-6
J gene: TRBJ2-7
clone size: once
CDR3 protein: CASSRRAYEQYF

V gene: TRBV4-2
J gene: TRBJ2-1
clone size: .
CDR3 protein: CASSQEGRVSPREQFF

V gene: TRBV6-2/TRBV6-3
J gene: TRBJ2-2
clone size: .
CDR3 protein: CASSLGLGPANTGELFF